This T cell receptor beta chain was recovered during a study of cytomegalovirus exposure and HLA in healthy donors. Study-wide findings and caveats: Among TCR sequences, most were rare, though some public TCRs appeared in many donors.

About this clone itself: No antigen is known for it.

PCR primers comprised 60 Vbeta and 13 Jbeta primers. TCRdb's copy holds only in-frame clones and misses some; the assay was immunoSEQ multiplex PCR. The data hold about 180,000 clones, with 80% to 85% observed a single time. What was sequenced was PBMCs. This sequence was found in a man in his thirties or forties in good health and CMV-seronegative.

DNA for the CDR3: TGTGCCAGCAGTGAAGGTACGGGCGAGCAGTACTTC. Translated: CASSEGTGEQYF. This chain connects TRBV25-1 to TRBJ2-7; D gene ambiguous. The CDR3 consists of 12 residues. Trimming removed 2 bases at V and 6 bases at J, with 8 bases between. CDR1 and CDR2 from the germline V gene are MGHDK and SYGVNS.